This TCR beta chain was observed in a study of blood T cell repertoires in COVID-19. About the research overall: Italy, Spain and the United States were the sources of the convalescent and acute COVID-19 samples. Sample material is recorded as cDNA or gDNA derived from T cells, B-cell-depleted T cells, or PBMCs.

In the authors' methods: It was from reference gene primer amplification that nucleated cell counts were estimated. Sequenced by immunoSEQ multiplex PCR; TCRdb stores in-frame clones only, minus some. The V and J calls and clone size are taken from that table; D and trimming were inferred from the DNA. This table has over 300,000 clones, 90% appearing once. The CDR3 is made up of 13 amino acids. Per germline, CDR1 MDHEN and CDR2 SYDVKM. V lost 5 bases and J lost 7, with 14 bases in between. The sequence was collected from a man in his late teens or twenties with active or convalescent COVID-19. Material: peripheral blood. V and J are TRBV28 and TRBJ2-5, with a weak D call TRBD1 (5 bases). The CDR3 coding sequence is TGTGCCAGCAGTCCGGATGTAACAGGGACCCAGTACTTC. It translates to CASSPDVTGTQYF.